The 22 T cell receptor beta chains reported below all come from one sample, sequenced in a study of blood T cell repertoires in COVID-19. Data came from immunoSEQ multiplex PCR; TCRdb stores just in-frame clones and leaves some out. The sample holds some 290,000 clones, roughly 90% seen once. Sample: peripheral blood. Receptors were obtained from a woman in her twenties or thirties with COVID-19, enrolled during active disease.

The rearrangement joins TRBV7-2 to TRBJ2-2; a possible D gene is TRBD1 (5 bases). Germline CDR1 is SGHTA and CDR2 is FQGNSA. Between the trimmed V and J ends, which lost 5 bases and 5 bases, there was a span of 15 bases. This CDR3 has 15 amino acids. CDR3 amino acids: CASSRQGLMTGELFF. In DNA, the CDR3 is TGTGCCAGCAGCCGGCAGGGATTGATGACCGGGGAGCTGTTTTTT.

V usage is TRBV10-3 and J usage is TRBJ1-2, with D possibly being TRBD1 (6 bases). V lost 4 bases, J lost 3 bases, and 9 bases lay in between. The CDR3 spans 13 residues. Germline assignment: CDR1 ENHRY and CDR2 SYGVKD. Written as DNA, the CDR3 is TGTGCCATCAGTGTCGGACAGTACTATGGCTACACCTTC. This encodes CAISVGQYYGYTF.

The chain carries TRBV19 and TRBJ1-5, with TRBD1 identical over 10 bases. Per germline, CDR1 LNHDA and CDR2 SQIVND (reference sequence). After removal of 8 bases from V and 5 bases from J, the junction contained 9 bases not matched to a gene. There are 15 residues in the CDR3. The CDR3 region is CASPNGTGVHQPQHF. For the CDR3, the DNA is TGTGCCAGTCCCAACGGGACAGGGGTACATCAGCCCCAGCATTTT.

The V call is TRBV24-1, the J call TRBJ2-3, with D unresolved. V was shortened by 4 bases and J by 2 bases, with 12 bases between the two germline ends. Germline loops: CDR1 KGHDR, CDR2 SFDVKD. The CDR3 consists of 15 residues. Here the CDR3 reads CATSDTTSSTDTQYF. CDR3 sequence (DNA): TGTGCCACCAGTGACACAACCTCCTCCACAGATACGCAGTATTTT.

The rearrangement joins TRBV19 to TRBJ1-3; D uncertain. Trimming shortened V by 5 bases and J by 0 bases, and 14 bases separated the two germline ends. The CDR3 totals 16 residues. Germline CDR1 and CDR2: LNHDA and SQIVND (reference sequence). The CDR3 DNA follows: TGTGCCAGTAGTGGGCAGTTACGCAGCTCTGGAAACACCATATATTTT. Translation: CASSGQLRSSGNTIYF. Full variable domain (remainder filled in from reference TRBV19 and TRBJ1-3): DGGITQSPKYLFRKEGQNVTLSCEQNLNHDAMYWYRQDPGQGLRLIYYSQIVNDFQKGDIAEGYSVSREKKESFPLTVTSAQKNPTAFYLCASSGQLRSSGNTIYFGEGSWLTVV.

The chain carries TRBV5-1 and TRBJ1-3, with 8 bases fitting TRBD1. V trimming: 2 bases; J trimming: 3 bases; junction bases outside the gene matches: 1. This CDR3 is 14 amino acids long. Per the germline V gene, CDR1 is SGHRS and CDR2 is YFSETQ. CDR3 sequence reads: CASSLQGDGNTIYF. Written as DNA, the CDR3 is TGCGCCAGCAGCTTACAGGGGGATGGAAACACCATATATTTT.

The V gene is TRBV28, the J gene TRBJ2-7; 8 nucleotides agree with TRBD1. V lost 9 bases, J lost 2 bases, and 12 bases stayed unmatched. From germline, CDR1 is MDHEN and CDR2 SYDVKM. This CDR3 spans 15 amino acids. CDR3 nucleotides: TGTGCCAGTCTGCCGTATAGCAGGGGGCCCTACGAGCAGTACTTC. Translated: CASLPYSRGPYEQYF.

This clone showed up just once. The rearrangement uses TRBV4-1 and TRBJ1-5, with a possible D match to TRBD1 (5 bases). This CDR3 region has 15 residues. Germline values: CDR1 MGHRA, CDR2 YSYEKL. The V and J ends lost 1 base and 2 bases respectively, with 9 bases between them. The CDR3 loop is CASSQAQGGNQPQHF. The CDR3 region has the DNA TGCGCCAGCAGCCAAGCGCAGGGCGGCAATCAGCCCCAGCATTTT.

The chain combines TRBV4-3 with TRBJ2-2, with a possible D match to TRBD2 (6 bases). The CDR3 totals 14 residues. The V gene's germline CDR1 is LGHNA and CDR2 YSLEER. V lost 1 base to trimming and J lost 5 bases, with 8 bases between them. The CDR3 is CASSQVGGTGELFF. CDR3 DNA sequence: TGCGCCAGCAGCCAAGTCGGGGGTACCGGGGAGCTGTTTTTT.

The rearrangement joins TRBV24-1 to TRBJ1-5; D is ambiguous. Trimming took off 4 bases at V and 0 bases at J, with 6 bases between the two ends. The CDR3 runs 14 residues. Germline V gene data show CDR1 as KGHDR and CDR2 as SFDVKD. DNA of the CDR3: TGTGCCACCAGTGACCTTTATAGCAATCAGCCCCAGCATTTT. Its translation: CATSDLYSNQPQHF.

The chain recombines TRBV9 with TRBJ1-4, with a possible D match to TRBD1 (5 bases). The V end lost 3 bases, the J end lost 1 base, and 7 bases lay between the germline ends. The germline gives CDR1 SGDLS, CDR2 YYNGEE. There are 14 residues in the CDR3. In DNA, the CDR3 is TGTGCCAGCAGCGAAAGGGGAACTAATGAAAAACTGTTTTTT. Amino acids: CASSERGTNEKLFF.

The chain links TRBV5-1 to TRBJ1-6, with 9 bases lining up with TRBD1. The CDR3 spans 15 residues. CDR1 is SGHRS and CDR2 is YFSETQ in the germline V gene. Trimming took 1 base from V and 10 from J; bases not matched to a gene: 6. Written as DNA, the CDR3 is TGCGCCAGCAGCTTGTCGGGACAGGGACGATCACCCCTCCACTTT. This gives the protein CASSLSGQGRSPLHF.

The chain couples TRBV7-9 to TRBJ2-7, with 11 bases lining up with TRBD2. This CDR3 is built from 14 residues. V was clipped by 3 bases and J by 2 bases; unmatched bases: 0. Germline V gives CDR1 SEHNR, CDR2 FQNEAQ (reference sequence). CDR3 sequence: CASSLTSGAYEQYF. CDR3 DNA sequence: TGTGCCAGCAGCTTGACTAGCGGGGCCTACGAGCAGTACTTC.

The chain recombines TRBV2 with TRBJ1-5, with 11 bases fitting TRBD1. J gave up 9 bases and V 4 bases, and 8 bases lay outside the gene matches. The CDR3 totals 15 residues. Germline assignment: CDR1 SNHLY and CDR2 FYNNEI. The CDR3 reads CASSGGTGGVRPQHF. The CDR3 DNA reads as TGTGCCAGCAGTGGAGGGACAGGGGGGGTACGGCCCCAGCATTTT.

CDR3 DNA: TGTGCCAGCAGTTGGGACACCTCAGGGGGGAACATTCAGTACTTC. It codes for CASSWDTSGGNIQYF. The gene calls are TRBV6-2 or TRBV6-3 and TRBJ2-4; the D gene is possibly TRBD1 (7 bases). Germline lookup yields CDR1 MNHEY and CDR2 SVGEGT. Trimming pared 4 bases from V and 7 bases from J, leaving 17 bases between. The CDR3 loop spans 15 amino acids.

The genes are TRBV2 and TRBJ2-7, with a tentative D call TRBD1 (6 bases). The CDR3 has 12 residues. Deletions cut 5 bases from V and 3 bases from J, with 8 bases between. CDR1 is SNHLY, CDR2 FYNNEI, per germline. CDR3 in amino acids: CASSKQGYEQYF. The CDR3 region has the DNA TGTGCCAGCAGTAAACAGGGCTACGAGCAGTACTTC.

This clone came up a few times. In nucleotides, the CDR3 is TGTGCCAGCAGCTTAGAAGGCGGTGTCGCTGAAGCTTTCTTT. It codes for CASSLEGGVAEAFF. The chain has TRBV7-9 and TRBJ1-1; no reliable D call. Trimming left V 1 base short and J 6 bases short, with 12 bases between. This CDR3 comprises 14 residues. Germline CDR1 and CDR2: SEHNR and FQNEAQ (reference sequence).

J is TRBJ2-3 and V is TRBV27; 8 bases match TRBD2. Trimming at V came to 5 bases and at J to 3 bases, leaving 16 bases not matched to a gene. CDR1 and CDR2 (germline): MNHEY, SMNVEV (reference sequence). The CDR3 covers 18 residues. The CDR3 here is CASSTDPAGDSSTDTQYF. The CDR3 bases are TGTGCCAGCAGTACGGACCCAGCGGGAGATTCGAGTACAGATACGCAGTATTTT.

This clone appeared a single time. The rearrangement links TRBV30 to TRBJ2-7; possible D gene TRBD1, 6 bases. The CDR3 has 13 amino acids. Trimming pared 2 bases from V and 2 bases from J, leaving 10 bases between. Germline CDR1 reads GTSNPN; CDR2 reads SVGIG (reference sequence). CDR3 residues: CAWSTGSTYEQYF. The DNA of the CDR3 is TGTGCCTGGAGTACAGGGAGCACCTACGAGCAGTACTTC.

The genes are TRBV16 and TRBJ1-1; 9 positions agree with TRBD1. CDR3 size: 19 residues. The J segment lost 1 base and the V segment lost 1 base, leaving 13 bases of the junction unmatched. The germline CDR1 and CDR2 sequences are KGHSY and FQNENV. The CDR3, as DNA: TGTGCCAGCAGCCAATTGGTCGGACAGGGGCGTAAGGGGAACACTGAAGCTTTCTTT. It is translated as CASSQLVGQGRKGNTEAFF.

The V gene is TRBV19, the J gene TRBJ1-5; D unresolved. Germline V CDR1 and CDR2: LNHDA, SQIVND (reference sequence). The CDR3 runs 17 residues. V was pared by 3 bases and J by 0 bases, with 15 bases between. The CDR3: CASSIGKLSPSNQPQHF. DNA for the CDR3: TGTGCCAGTAGTATTGGCAAATTATCCCCTAGCAATCAGCCCCAGCATTTT.

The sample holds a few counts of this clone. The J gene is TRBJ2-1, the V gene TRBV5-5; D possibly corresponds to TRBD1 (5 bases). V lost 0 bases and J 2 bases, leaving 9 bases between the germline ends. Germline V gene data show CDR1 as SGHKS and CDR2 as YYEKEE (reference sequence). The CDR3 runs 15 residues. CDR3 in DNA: TGTGCCAGCAGCTTGGAGGCAGGGCCCTACAATGAGCAGTTCTTC. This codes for CASSLEAGPYNEQFF.